This paragraph covers one T cell receptor beta chain sequence. Its antigen is not known. Germline CDR1 reads MDHEN; CDR2 reads SYDVKM. The CDR3 length is 13 residues. V dropped 6 bases and J dropped 5 bases, with 11 bases sitting between them. The data were taken from a study of cytomegalovirus exposure and HLA in healthy donors. Donors likely had unrecorded immune exposures despite being nominally healthy when sampled. Vbeta (60) and Jbeta (13) primers were used in the PCR. Using immunoSEQ multiplex PCR, the repertoire was profiled, and TCRdb retains in-frame clones only, with some absent. The repertoire includes around 140,000 clones, around three fifths of them detected once, and around 2% sits in the top ten. Whole-study findings and limits: Most TCR sequences showed up rarely, but some public TCRs showed up in many donors.

The sequencing input was PBMCs. The sequence came from a male donor in good health and CMV-seronegative. V and J are TRBV28 and TRBJ1-5, with D possibly being TRBD1 (5 bases). In DNA form, the CDR3 reads TGTGCCAGCAGGATTAGGACATATCAGCCCCAGCATTTT. Amino acids: CASRIRTYQPQHF.